This T cell receptor (beta chain) was obtained from a study of T and B cells in COVID-19 patients. The wider study: Peripheral blood came from COVID-19 patients with active infection or after recovery. Active-infection patients were older, median 67 years, than recovered patients, median around 35 years. Study-level findings and limits: Symptomatic-phase blood samples from mildly ill patients and early samples from severe cases were scarce.

Germline lookup yields CDR1 LNHDA and CDR2 SQIVND (reference sequence). This CDR3 is 15 amino acids long. Multiplex PCR with BIOMED2 TRB-A/B primer pools amplified TRB rearrangements. TCRdb ran MiXCR on the multiplex PCR reads and lists one entry per CDR3 protein. The data contain around 8,700 distinct CDR3 sequences, over 30% of them seen just once; the ten biggest clones take up 53%. By share, this clonotype ranks as medium-sized. What it recognizes is unknown. The junction does not match germline at one end; this may be a read error. Blood genomic DNA input for TRB amplification was 250-500 ng. The sample comprised blood. The rearrangement links TRBV19 to TRBJ2-2; D uncertain. This TCR came from a human donor with active COVID-19. CDR3 region: CASSIQAAKTGELFF. CDR3 nucleotide sequence: TGTGCCAGTAGTATTCAGGCTGCGAAAACCGGGGAGCTGTTTTTT.